A selection of T cell receptor beta chains follows, all from one sample in a study of early T cells in non-severe SARS-CoV-2 infection. TCRdb passed the 5' RACE reads through MiXCR, listing each CDR3 protein once. The sample shows around 58,000 distinct CDR3 sequences, around 4.7% of them seen only once. Sequencing used whole blood. The receptors here all came from an adult who was a healthcare worker with PCR-confirmed SARS-CoV-2 infection or an uninfected control (not recorded which). The CDR3 runs from the conserved cysteine through the conserved F or W. D genes are given only for firm matches. Clone size is shown for a subset of rows, as once, few, many or a class of expanded clone.

TRBV5-5	.	TRBJ1-1	.	TGTGCCAGCAGCTATGGGCCGAACACTGAAGCTTTCTTT	CASSYGPNTEAFF
TRBV12-3/TRBV12-4	TRBD2	TRBJ2-1	many	TGTGCCAGCAGGTCCGGGACTAGCGAAGTGGGTGAGCAGTTCTTC	CASRSGTSEVGEQFF
TRBV7-9	.	TRBJ1-5	many	TGTGCCAGCACTCCTAACTCAAATCAGCCCCAGCATTTT	CASTPNSNQPQHF
TRBV7-9	.	TRBJ2-5	few	TGTGCCAGCAGCTTAGTAACTAGTCAAGAGACCCAGTACTTC	CASSLVTSQETQYF
TRBV20-1	TRBD1	TRBJ1-1	.	TGCAGTGCTAGAGATGGGACAGGGAACACTGAAGCTTTCTTT	CSARDGTGNTEAFF
TRBV14	.	TRBJ2-1	many	TGTGCCAGCAGCCAGCGAGAAGAGATAAGCTCCTACAATGAGCAGTTCTTC	CASSQREEISSYNEQFF
TRBV7-3	TRBD1	TRBJ1-1	.	TGTGCCAGCAGCTTGACCGGGACAGGGGCCGCTTTCTTT	CASSLTGTGAAFF
TRBV29-1	.	TRBJ2-2	.	TGCAGCGTTGAGGAAGGGTGGAACGGGGAGCTGTTTTTT	CSVEEGWNGELFF
TRBV7-9	.	TRBJ2-5	many	TGTGCCAGCAGCTTAACTATCAACAGGGACTGGGAGACCCAGTACTTC	CASSLTINRDWETQYF
TRBV27	.	TRBJ1-6	many	TGTGCCAGCAGCCGGGACCTCATGAGCTCCTATAATTCACCCCTCCACTTT	CASSRDLMSSYNSPLHF
TRBV24-1	TRBD2	TRBJ2-1	many	TGTGCCACCAGTGATTTCCTAGCGGGGTACAATGAGCAGTTCTTC	CATSDFLAGYNEQFF
TRBV9	TRBD2	TRBJ2-7	few	TGTGCCAGCAGCGTAGCCAGCGGGGGCTCGCCGAGCGAGCAGTACTTC	CASSVASGGSPSEQYF
TRBV20-1	TRBD2	TRBJ2-5	many	TGCAGTGCTAGAAGGGGCGGGAGGGCCTCTAGGGAGACCCAGTACTTC	CSARRGGRASRETQYF
TRBV4-2	TRBD1	TRBJ2-7	many	TGTGCCAGCAGCCAACAGGTCTTCAGTTTCGACAGGGACTACGAGCAGTACTTC	CASSQQVFSFDRDYEQYF
TRBV12-3/TRBV12-4	.	TRBJ2-2	many	TGTGCCAGCAGTTTACGGAGCACCGGGGAGCTGTTTTTT	CASSLRSTGELFF
TRBV19	.	TRBJ2-2	many	TGTGCCAGTAGTATCAGAGACAGTGACACCGGGGAGCTGTTTTTT	CASSIRDSDTGELFF
TRBV3-1	.	TRBJ2-1	many	TGTGCCAGCAGCCAAGAAGGGGTCTGGAATGAGCAGTTCTTC	CASSQEGVWNEQFF
TRBV10-3	.	TRBJ2-7	many	TGTGCCGGCATGGGGGGGCCACCCTACGAGCAGTACTTC	CAGMGGPPYEQYF
TRBV13	.	TRBJ2-1	few	TGTGCCAGCAGCGTAACTAGCTCCTACAATGAGCAGTTCTTC	CASSVTSSYNEQFF
TRBV7-2	TRBD1	TRBJ2-5	.	TGTGCCAGCAGCTCTCGGACAGGGAAGGAGACCCAGTACTTC	CASSSRTGKETQYF
TRBV4-3	.	TRBJ2-3	many	TGCGCCAGCAGCCAAAACCCAGGGGCCACAGATACGCAGTATTTT	CASSQNPGATDTQYF
TRBV15	.	TRBJ1-1	many	TGTGCCACCAGCAGAGCCCGGGAGAGCACTGAAGCTTTCTTT	CATSRARESTEAFF
TRBV20-1	.	TRBJ2-4	many	TGCAGTGCTAGAGAAGCATTAGCCAAAAACATTCAGTACTTC	CSAREALAKNIQYF
TRBV4-1	.	TRBJ2-3	few	TGCGCCAGCAGCCAAGTTTCGAATACGCAGTATTTT	CASSQVSNTQYF
TRBV6-1	TRBD1	TRBJ1-4	few	TGTGCCAGCAGCAAGACAGGGGGTAATGAAAAACTGTTTTTT	CASSKTGGNEKLFF
TRBV24-1	.	TRBJ1-1	few	TGTGCCACCAGTGAAGGGCTGGGCACTGAAGCTTTCTTT	CATSEGLGTEAFF
TRBV7-2	.	TRBJ2-1	few	TGTGCCAGCAGCTTATCGCGGGACACCTACAATGAGCAGTTCTTC	CASSLSRDTYNEQFF
TRBV3-1	TRBD1	TRBJ1-2	once	TGTGCCAGCAGCCATAGGACAGGGGCCGGCTACACCTTC	CASSHRTGAGYTF
TRBV30	.	TRBJ1-2	many	TGTGCCTGGAGCTTAGGGTATTATGGCTACACCTTC	CAWSLGYYGYTF
TRBV2	TRBD1	TRBJ2-7	many	TGTGCCAGCAAAGGACAGGGGGCCTCCTACGAGCAGTACTTC	CASKGQGASYEQYF
TRBV28	.	TRBJ1-3	many	TGTGCCAGCAGTTTACCCCCACCGGTAGGAAACACCATATATTTT	CASSLPPPVGNTIYF
TRBV29-1	.	TRBJ2-1	many	TGCAGCGTGGAACAGGTCCCGGCGGGCGATGAGCAGTTCTTC	CSVEQVPAGDEQFF
TRBV27	.	TRBJ2-4	few	TGTGCCAGCAGTTTATATCAGGGGCACAAAAACATTCAGTACTTC	CASSLYQGHKNIQYF
TRBV11-2	.	TRBJ2-5	many	TGTGCCAGCAGCTTAGATCCCGACTTAAACCAAGAGACCCAGTACTTC	CASSLDPDLNQETQYF
TRBV5-8	TRBD2	TRBJ2-7	many	TGTGCCAGCCCGCTGCAGCCTAGCGGGTTATCCTACGAGCAGTACTTC	CASPLQPSGLSYEQYF
TRBV14	.	TRBJ1-3	many	TGTGCCAGCAGCCAAGATCTTCTCCTTGCAGGAAACACCATATATTTT	CASSQDLLLAGNTIYF
TRBV3-1	.	TRBJ1-6	many	TGTGCCAGCAGCCAGGACGGGTCAAATTCACCCCTCCACTTT	CASSQDGSNSPLHF
TRBV29-1	.	TRBJ1-1	once	TGCAGCGTTCTACTCCCAAAGTCTCTAGGAGACACTGAAGCTTTCTTT	CSVLLPKSLGDTEAFF
TRBV5-1	.	TRBJ2-7	many	TGCGCCAGCAGCTTGGCCCCTGGCGGGGGCCACTACGAGCAGTACTTC	CASSLAPGGGHYEQYF
TRBV7-8	.	TRBJ2-7	.	TGTGCCAGCAGCTTAGTGCCCAACTACGAGCAGTACTTC	CASSLVPNYEQYF
TRBV27	.	TRBJ2-7	many	TGTGCCAGCAGGTCGTTTTTGGGACCTGCCTCCTACGAGCAGTACTTC	CASRSFLGPASYEQYF
TRBV30	.	TRBJ2-2	few	TGTGCCTGGAACGCGAATGCCGGCACCGGGGAGCTGTTTTTT	CAWNANAGTGELFF
TRBV20-1	.	TRBJ2-4	many	TGCAGTGCTAGAGACCCCCGGAGGGCCAAAAACATTCAGTACTTC	CSARDPRRAKNIQYF
TRBV20-1	TRBD1	TRBJ1-2	few	TGCAGTGCTAGGCCCCTTCAGGGGGCGCACTATGGCTACACCTTC	CSARPLQGAHYGYTF
TRBV12-3/TRBV12-4	.	TRBJ2-7	medium-sized	TGTGCCAGCAGCTTGGACAGCTACGAGCAGTACTTC	CASSLDSYEQYF
TRBV20-1	.	TRBJ2-2	many	TGCAGTGCTAGAGGGGCCGAGACCCACACCGGGGAGCTGTTTTTT	CSARGAETHTGELFF
TRBV6-6	TRBD1	TRBJ1-2	many	TGTGCCAGCAGTCTAGGGACAGCCTATGGCTACACCTTC	CASSLGTAYGYTF